This T cell receptor (beta chain) was profiled in a study of neurological immune-mediated disorders. Study findings and constraints: Because no CDR3 amino acid sequences were shared across subjects by expanded clones, private repertoires were suggested in all groups.

The making of cDNA relied on 5'RACE with 10-nucleotide random UMIs. The yield of each sequencing run was over 170 million TCR-beta sequences from 15-18 subjects. TCRdb reprocessed the 5' RACE reads via MiXCR and lists one record per CDR3 protein. Among fewer than 35,000 distinct CDR3 sequences listed, approximately 13% were seen once. Indicated time point: longitudinal time-point 2. Healthy controls were blood bank volunteers in Maryland, USA. This CDR3 spans 15 amino acids. V gave up 4 bases and J gave up 4 bases, with 15 bases separating them. In germline, CDR1 is SGHRS, CDR2 YFSETQ. At least ten counts were recorded for this clonotype. What it binds is not known.

The specimen sequenced was PBMCs. This TCR came from a woman between 40 and 50 years old in good health. The chain is built from TRBV5-1 and TRBJ2-1; a weak D match, TRBD2 (7 bases). The CDR3 DNA reads TGCGCCAGCAGCCCCCGGGGGGCGCTTTACAATGAGCAGTTCTTC. Protein: CASSPRGALYNEQFF.